These 21 T cell receptor beta chains were sequenced from one sample in a study of identifying expanded T cells in peripheral blood. Sequenced by immunoSEQ multiplex PCR; TCRdb stores in-frame clones only, minus some. The table lists about 81,000 clones, about four fifths of them singletons. The source material was blood. These receptors all come from a person aged 18 to 70 in good health.

The gene calls are TRBV14 and TRBJ2-3; the match to TRBD2 covers 11 bases. V shed 2 bases and J 0 bases; nucleotides not matched to a gene: 1. The CDR3 length is 16 residues. Germline V lookup: CDR1 SGHDN, CDR2 FVKESK. As DNA, the CDR3 is TGTGCCAGCAGCCAACGGACTAGCGGGAGCACAGATACGCAGTATTTT. This sequence encodes CASSQRTSGSTDTQYF.

The chain joins TRBV5-1 to TRBJ2-5; maybe TRBD1 (5 bases). The V end lost 0 bases, the J end lost 5 bases, and 14 bases lay between the germline ends. Germline values: CDR1 SGHRS, CDR2 YFSETQ. CDR3 length: 15 amino acids. The CDR3 nucleotides are TGCGCCAGCAGCTTGGAAGCAGGGTACCTTGAGACCCAGTACTTC. Translated: CASSLEAGYLETQYF.

The J gene is TRBJ2-7, the V gene TRBV27; D gene unclear. This CDR3 region has 12 residues. CDR1 is MNHEY, CDR2 SMNVEV, per germline (reference sequence). DNA of the CDR3: TGTGTTACCGGGCGGAGCTCCTACGAGCAGTACTTC. Translation: CVTGRSSYEQYF.

The chain is built from TRBV7-8 and TRBJ1-2, with 10 bases fitting TRBD1. CDR1 is SGHVS and CDR2 is FQNEAQ in the germline V gene. Trimming took 11 bases from V and 6 from J; bases not matched to a gene: 18. The CDR3 consists of 16 residues. The CDR3 sequence is CAVALRDRGRLDGYTF. In DNA, the CDR3 is TGTGCCGTTGCCCTTCGGGACAGGGGACGTCTGGATGGCTACACCTTC.

As DNA, the CDR3 is TGTGCCAGCAGCCCGGGATCGCGGGACACTGAAGCTTTCTTT. Translated, it gives CASSPGSRDTEAFF. V is TRBV13 and J is TRBJ1-1; D unresolved. V lost 5 bases to trimming and J lost 3 bases, with 13 bases between them. Looked up from germline, CDR1 is PRHDT and CDR2 is FYEKMQ (reference sequence). The CDR3 loop spans 14 amino acids.

This clone is a singleton in its sample. V usage is TRBV28 and J usage is TRBJ1-2; no clear D. CDR1 is MDHEN, CDR2 SYDVKM, per germline. The CDR3 totals 15 residues. Deletions cut 3 bases from V and 4 bases from J, with 15 bases between. The CDR3 DNA reads TGTGCCAGCAGTTTGGCAGGAGGCATAGCCTATGGCTACACCTTC. The encoded protein is CASSLAGGIAYGYTF.

The J gene is TRBJ2-3, the V gene TRBV6-1; 14 positions match TRBD2. The CDR3 is 17 amino acids. Germline CDR1 is MNHNS and CDR2 is SASEGT. V trimming: 4 bases; J trimming: 0 bases; junction bases outside the gene matches: 3. The CDR3 sequence: CASSGTSGRPSTDTQYF. DNA for the CDR3: TGTGCCAGCAGTGGGACTAGCGGGAGGCCGAGCACAGATACGCAGTATTTT.

The chain combines TRBV28 with TRBJ2-2; 13 nucleotides align to TRBD2. The germline gives CDR1 MDHEN, CDR2 SYDVKM. Losses at the gene ends were 6 bases for V and 7 bases for J; bases not matched to a gene: 8. The CDR3 runs 16 residues. CDR3 sequence reads: CASSTGTSGMGGELFF. In DNA, the CDR3 is TGTGCCAGCAGCACCGGGACTAGCGGGATGGGCGGGGAGCTGTTTTTT.

The genes are TRBV7-9 and TRBJ2-5, with TRBD2 identical over 10 bases. Trimming cost V 5 bases and J 5 bases; bases outside gene matches: 5. Per germline, CDR1 SEHNR and CDR2 FQNEAQ (reference sequence). CDR3 length equals 14 residues. The CDR3, as DNA: TGTGCCAGCAGCGGACTAGCGGTAGGGGAGACCCAGTACTTC. Protein: CASSGLAVGETQYF.

The genes are TRBV19 and TRBJ1-5; D unresolved. V lost 5 bases, J lost 0 bases, and 8 bases lay in between. The CDR3 runs 14 residues. CDR1 is LNHDA, CDR2 SQIVND, per germline (reference sequence). The CDR3 spells CASSSEYSNQPQHF. The CDR3 bases are TGTGCCAGTAGTTCAGAATATAGCAATCAGCCCCAGCATTTT.

This clone has just one count. This chain uses TRBV21-1 with TRBJ2-7; no check of the table's D call, TRBD1, against the DNA was made. TRBV21-1 is designated a pseudogene. The CDR3 is 17 amino acids. Here the CDR3 reads CASSNSERDRGAYEQYF. CDR3 coding DNA: TGTGCCAGCAGCAATAGTGAGAGGGACAGGGGAGCCTACGAGCAGTACTTC.

J is TRBJ2-3 and V is TRBV6-1; D is uncertain. The CDR3 loop spans 14 amino acids. Between the trimmed V and J ends, which lost 6 bases and 0 bases, there was a span of 10 bases. Germline CDR1 MNHNS, CDR2 SASEGT. The CDR3: CASRLEASTDTQYF. CDR3 sequence (DNA): TGTGCCAGCAGACTTGAAGCTAGCACAGATACGCAGTATTTT.

This clone was counted a single time. The chain recombines TRBV28 with TRBJ2-1; 12 bases align to TRBD2. Germline lookup yields CDR1 MDHEN and CDR2 SYDVKM. V lost 5 bases to trimming and J lost 15 bases; unmatched junction nucleotides: 14. The CDR3 runs to 15 residues. In nucleotides, the CDR3 is TGTGCCAGCAGTCAATCCCTAGCGGGAGGGTTCCTCAGGTTCTTC. Translation: CASSQSLAGGFLRFF.

J is TRBJ1-1 and V is TRBV11-1; tentative D call: TRBD1 (6 bases). Germline V lookup: CDR1 SGHAT, CDR2 FQDESV (reference sequence). Trimming cost V 2 bases and J 5 bases, with 12 bases left between them. The length of the CDR3 is 14 residues. The CDR3 DNA reads as TGTGCCAGCAGCTTACACAGGGCTGGAACTGAAGCTTTCTTT. Encoded protein: CASSLHRAGTEAFF.

V gene TRBV28 combines with J gene TRBJ2-6; D is uncertain. CDR1 MDHEN and CDR2 SYDVKM come from the germline V gene. Deletions cut 4 bases from V and 0 bases from J, with 13 bases between. The CDR3 sequence is 17 residues long. The CDR3, as DNA: TGTGCCAGCAGTTCGGTCAAGGCCCCCTCTGGGGCCAACGTCCTGACTTTC. Its translation: CASSSVKAPSGANVLTF.

The rearrangement links TRBV5-6 to TRBJ1-3, with 7 bases identical to TRBD1. V shed 4 bases and J 5 bases; nucleotides not matched to a gene: 6. In germline, CDR1 is SGHDT, CDR2 YYEEEE. The CDR3 runs 14 residues. CDR3: CASSPGTARNTIYF. CDR3 DNA sequence: TGTGCCAGCAGCCCCGGGACAGCCAGAAACACCATATATTTT.

The rearrangement joins TRBV14 to TRBJ2-7; a weak D match, TRBD1 (6 bases). Germline values: CDR1 SGHDN, CDR2 FVKESK. V gave up 4 bases and J gave up 7 bases, with 11 bases separating them. The CDR3 is 12 residues long. In DNA, the CDR3 is TGTGCCAGCAGCCTGACAGGAGAAGAGCAGTACTTC. Translating gives CASSLTGEEQYF.

This clone has more than one count but fewer than ten. V is TRBV15 and J is TRBJ2-7; 11 bases are a match to TRBD2. CDR3 length: 18 amino acids. Per the germline V gene, CDR1 is LNHNV and CDR2 is YYDKDF (reference sequence). Losses at the gene ends were 3 bases for V and 0 bases for J; bases not matched to a gene: 10. CDR3 protein: CATSSTKRGTSGSYEQYF. In DNA, the CDR3 is TGTGCCACCAGCAGTACTAAACGGGGGACTAGCGGCTCCTACGAGCAGTACTTC. Filled out from reference TRBV15 and TRBJ2-7, the complete variable domain reads DAMVIQNPRYQVTQFGKPVTLSCSQTLNHNVMYWYQQKSSQAPKLLFHYYDKDFNNEADTPDNFQSRRPNTSFCFLDIRSPGLGDTAMYLCATSSTKRGTSGSYEQYFGPGTRLTVT.

V usage is TRBV5-1 and J usage is TRBJ2-1; D call uncertain. Trimming removed 0 bases from V and 5 bases from J, with 18 bases in between. The CDR3 spans 17 residues. In germline, CDR1 is SGHRS, CDR2 YFSETQ. This chain's CDR3 is CASSLGLGRPFNNEQFF. The CDR3 DNA is TGCGCCAGCAGCTTGGGCCTAGGCAGGCCCTTCAACAATGAGCAGTTCTTC. Combining the CDR3 with reference TRBV5-1 and TRBJ2-1 gives the whole variable domain KAGVTQTPRYLIKTRGQQVTLSCSPISGHRSVSWYQQTPGQGLQFLFEYFSETQRNKGNFPGRFSGRQFSNSRSEMNVSTLELGDSALYLCASSLGLGRPFNNEQFFGPGTRLTVL.

The chain couples TRBV6-6 to TRBJ2-7; D not certain. Germline CDR1 is MNHNY and CDR2 is SVGAGI (reference sequence). The CDR3 runs to 15 residues. V was clipped by 0 bases and J by 3 bases, with 12 bases between them. As DNA, the CDR3 is TGTGCCAGCAGTTACTCTCTCAGTGATTTCTACGAGCAGTACTTC. Translated, it gives CASSYSLSDFYEQYF.

In DNA, the CDR3 is TGTGCCTGGAGTCCAAGCGGGACCCACACAGATACGCAGTATTTT. Translating gives CAWSPSGTHTDTQYF. V usage is TRBV30 and J usage is TRBJ2-3; 7 bases are a match to TRBD2. This CDR3 is built from 15 residues. Trimming removed 2 bases from V and 2 bases from J; junction bases left unmatched: 7. Germline V gene data show CDR1 as GTSNPN and CDR2 as SVGIG (reference sequence).